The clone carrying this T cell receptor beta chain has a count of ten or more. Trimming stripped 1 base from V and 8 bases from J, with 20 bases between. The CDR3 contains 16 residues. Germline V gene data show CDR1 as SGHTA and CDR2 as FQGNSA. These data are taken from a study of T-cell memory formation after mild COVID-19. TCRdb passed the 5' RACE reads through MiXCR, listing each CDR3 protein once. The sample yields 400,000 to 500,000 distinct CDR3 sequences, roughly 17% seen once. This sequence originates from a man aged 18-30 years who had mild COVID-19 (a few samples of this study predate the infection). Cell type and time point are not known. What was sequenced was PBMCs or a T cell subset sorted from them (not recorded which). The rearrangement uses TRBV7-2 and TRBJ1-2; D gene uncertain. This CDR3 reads CASSLGLSPSSWGYTF. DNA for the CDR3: TGTGCCAGCAGCTTAGGTCTCAGTCCGTCTTCATGGGGCTACACCTTC. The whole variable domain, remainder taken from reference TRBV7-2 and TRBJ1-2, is GAGVSQSPSNKVTEKGKDVELRCDPISGHTALYWYRQSLGQGLEFLIYFQGNSAPDKSGLPSDRFSAERTGGSVSTLTIQRTQQEDSAVYLCASSLGLSPSSWGYTFGSGTRLTVV.